The 27 T cell receptor beta chains presented below share a single source sample, sequenced in a study of T cells in Graves' hyperthyroidism and ophthalmopathy. Amplification of TCR beta CDR3 regions was performed using RNA transcripts as template. The HTBI primer set drove a first-round RT-PCR of the TCR CDR3. TCRdb analysed the multiplex PCR reads with MiXCR anew, one entry per CDR3 protein. The table includes 600,000 or so distinct CDR3 sequences, around 45% detected once. Sequences were obtained from peripheral blood or thyroid tissue (not recorded which). The receptor set was obtained from a woman under 30 with Graves' hyperthyroidism.

This clonotype appeared many times. The J gene is TRBJ1-1, the V gene TRBV29-1; possibly TRBD1 for D (5 bases). V lost 2 bases to trimming and J lost 4 bases, with 11 bases between them. Germline V gene lookup returns CDR1 SQVTM and CDR2 ANQGSEA. The CDR3 is made up of 13 amino acids. CDR3 DNA sequence: TGCAGCGTTGAATTGTGGGGGAGCACTGAAGCTTTCTTT. This sequence encodes CSVELWGSTEAFF.

Of note for this clonotype: A much larger clone lies one base from this, so it may be a read error. The rearrangement joins TRBV15 to TRBJ1-1; D gene uncertain. The CDR3 runs 15 residues. Germline V CDR1 and CDR2: LNHNV, YYDKDF (reference sequence). The CDR3 region has the DNA TGTGCCACCAGCAGTCAGAGGCCCGCGAACGCTGAAGCTTTCTTT. Amino acids: CATSSQRPANAEAFF.

This chain joins TRBV7-6 and TRBJ2-7; 10 bases are a match to TRBD1. CDR1 SGHVS and CDR2 FNYEAQ come from the germline V gene. The CDR3 loop spans 13 amino acids. With V trimmed by 4 bases and J by 7 bases, 4 bases remained unmatched. The CDR3 reads CASSSDRGAEQYF. DNA for the CDR3: TGTGCCAGCAGCTCGGACAGGGGGGCTGAGCAGTACTTC.

The chain has TRBV10-2 and TRBJ2-7; no clear D. The CDR3 runs to 13 residues. Trimming took 6 bases from V and 1 from J, leaving 10 bases between them. The germline V gene has CDR1 WSHSY and CDR2 SAAADI. The chain's CDR3 is CASSQLQSYEQYF. CDR3 DNA: TGCGCCAGCAGCCAGCTACAGTCCTACGAGCAGTACTTC.

The chain is built from TRBV6-1 and TRBJ1-4, with TRBD1 matching 7 bases. V lost 6 bases and J lost 8; bases outside the gene matches: 9. CDR1 MNHNS and CDR2 SASEGT come from the germline V gene. The CDR3 sequence is 14 residues long. The CDR3 region has the DNA TGTGCCAGCAGGCCCGGGACAGTCCGGGAAAAACTGTTTTTT. Its translation is CASRPGTVREKLFF.

The genes are TRBV6-5 and TRBJ1-2; D gene unclear. CDR3 length equals 13 residues. Trimming shortened V by 4 bases and J by 6 bases, and 12 bases separated the two germline ends. Germline CDR1 reads MNHEY; CDR2 reads SVGAGI. CDR3 sequence (DNA): TGTGCCAGCAGTTCCCGTCTTATCCATGGCTACACCTTC. Its translation: CASSSRLIHGYTF.

There are many counts of this clonotype. V usage is TRBV5-1 and J usage is TRBJ1-4; D is ambiguous. The CDR3 is made up of 14 amino acids. The ends were cut back, 4 bases at V and 2 bases at J, with 9 bases in the middle. Germline V gene data show CDR1 as SGHRS and CDR2 as YFSETQ. The CDR3 DNA reads as TGCGCCAGCAGCGCTACGGGGACTAATGAAAAACTGTTTTTT. Translated, it gives CASSATGTNEKLFF.

The chain is built from TRBV19 and TRBJ1-6; D remains unclear. Trimming removed 5 bases at V and 9 bases at J, with 14 bases between. Germline assignment: CDR1 LNHDA and CDR2 SQIVND (reference sequence). This CDR3 region has 14 residues. This chain's CDR3 is CASSGFFKGSPLHF. The CDR3 DNA is TGTGCCAGTAGTGGGTTTTTCAAAGGTTCACCCCTCCACTTT.

The V and J genes are TRBV14 and TRBJ2-5, with TRBD1 identical over 10 bases. The DNA end is a closer match to TRBJ2-7, so the J assignment may be wrong. The CDR3 contains 13 residues. In germline, CDR1 is SGHDN, CDR2 FVKESK. CDR3 DNA: TGTGCCAGCAGGCGGACAGGGGGGAGCGAGCAGTACTTC. Its translation: CASRRTGGSEQYF.

The chain joins TRBV5-1 to TRBJ2-6; 10 bases align to TRBD2. Germline values: CDR1 SGHRS, CDR2 YFSETQ. The CDR3 runs 18 residues. V was clipped by 4 bases and J by 0 bases; unmatched bases: 7. The CDR3 here is CASSQGLARDSGANVLTF. As DNA, the CDR3 is TGCGCCAGCAGCCAGGGACTAGCGAGGGACTCTGGGGCCAACGTCCTGACTTTC. Together with reference TRBV5-1 and TRBJ2-6, the CDR3 gives the full variable domain: KAGVTQTPRYLIKTRGQQVTLSCSPISGHRSVSWYQQTPGQGLQFLFEYFSETQRNKGNFPGRFSGRQFSNSRSEMNVSTLELGDSALYLCASSQGLARDSGANVLTFGAGSRLTVL.

J is TRBJ1-1 and V is TRBV7-9; the D is unclear. This CDR3 region has 14 residues. Germline V gene data show CDR1 as SEHNR and CDR2 as FQNEAQ (reference sequence). V was clipped by 6 bases and J by 1 base, with 12 bases between them. The CDR3 protein is CASRLSHGNTEAFF. The CDR3 nucleotides read TGTGCCAGCAGACTATCCCACGGGAACACTGAAGCTTTCTTT. The full variable domain, rest sourced from reference TRBV7-9 and TRBJ1-1, is DTGVSQNPRHKITKRGQNVTFRCDPISEHNRLYWYRQTLGQGPEFLTYFQNEAQLEKSRLLSDRFSAERPKGSFSTLEIQRTEQGDSAMYLCASRLSHGNTEAFFGQGTRLTVV.

The V call is TRBV20-1, the J call TRBJ2-5; D is possibly TRBD1 or TRBD2 (5 bases each). The V end was cut by 4 bases, the J end by 5 bases, with 17 bases between. The CDR3 is 14 residues long. Germline CDR1 DFQATT, CDR2 SNEGSKA (reference sequence). CDR3 in amino acids: CSATTPGPGETQYF. The CDR3 DNA follows: TGCAGTGCTACCACCCCGGGACCGGGGGAGACCCAGTACTTC.

This clonotype has just a few counts. This chain uses TRBV7-9 with TRBJ1-2; 8 bases are shared with TRBD1. Germline assignment: CDR1 SEHNR and CDR2 FQNEAQ (reference sequence). V was pared by 5 bases and J by 2 bases, with 7 bases of the junction left unmatched. CDR3 length: 15 amino acids. CDR3 in amino acids: CASSPGQGLNYGYTF. The CDR3 region has the DNA TGTGCCAGCAGCCCCGGACAGGGACTGAACTATGGCTACACCTTC.

As regards this clonotype: A much larger clonotype is one base distant, so this may be a read error. The genes are TRBV10-3 and TRBJ2-7; TRBD2 matches 12 bases. The ends lost 3 bases at V and 3 bases at J; junction bases unmatched: 6. Germline V gives CDR1 ENHRY, CDR2 SYGVKD. The CDR3 totals 16 residues. This CDR3 reads CAISDYLAGGNYEQYF. The DNA for the CDR3 is TGTGCCATCAGTGATTATCTAGCGGGAGGGAACTACGAGCAGTACTTC.

This clonotype came up many times. V gene TRBV7-9 combines with J gene TRBJ2-7; D unresolved. With 8 bases removed from V and 0 bases from J, the gap between germline ends came to 8 bases. This CDR3 region has 12 residues. Germline values: CDR1 SEHNR, CDR2 FQNEAQ (reference sequence). In DNA, the CDR3 is TGTGCCAGCGGGCGGAACTCCTACGAGCAGTACTTC. Its translation: CASGRNSYEQYF.

The V gene is TRBV2, the J gene TRBJ1-5, with 8 positions matching TRBD1. With V trimmed by 7 bases and J by 7 bases, 9 bases remained unmatched. Germline V gives CDR1 SNHLY, CDR2 FYNNEI. This CDR3 has 14 residues. CDR3 bases: TGTGCCAGCAAGAACCAACAGGGGGGACAGCCCCAGCATTTT. The encoded protein is CASKNQQGGQPQHF.

In this sample, this clonotype turned up a few times. This chain uses TRBV4-1 with TRBJ2-5; D may match TRBD1 or TRBD2 (5 bases each). Per the germline V gene, CDR1 is MGHRA and CDR2 is YSYEKL. Deletions cut 3 bases from V and 1 base from J, with 12 bases between. The CDR3 has 15 residues. Here the CDR3 reads CASSHNRDGQETQYF. Here the CDR3 DNA reads TGCGCCAGCAGCCACAACCGGGACGGCCAAGAGACCCAGTACTTC.

This sequence joins TRBV7-2 and TRBJ1-2; possibly TRBD1 for D (6 bases). Germline CDR1 is SGHTA and CDR2 is FQGNSA. This CDR3 contains 15 residues. Trimming shortened V by 5 bases and J by 10 bases, and 23 bases separated the two germline ends. CDR3 residues: CASSALGRGGRDYTF. The CDR3, as DNA: TGTGCCAGCAGCGCCCTGGGGAGGGGGGGTCGCGACTACACCTTC.

This chain joins TRBV12-3 or TRBV12-4 and TRBJ1-1; unclear D gene. The CDR3 sequence is 15 residues long. Trimming left V 3 bases short and J 2 bases short, with 13 bases between. For the CDR3, the DNA is TGTGCCAGCAGTTTGACGGAGGGTCTCAACACTGAAGCTTTCTTT. This gives the protein CASSLTEGLNTEAFF.

In its sample, this clonotype was seen a few times. The chain employs TRBV7-2 and TRBJ1-1; no definite D call. The CDR3 covers 14 residues. Germline assignment: CDR1 SGHTA and CDR2 FQGNSA. The V end was cut by 4 bases, the J end by 1 base, with 10 bases between. The CDR3 region has the DNA TGTGCCAGCAGCTCCTGGACCTCGAACACTGAAGCTTTCTTT. This sequence encodes CASSSWTSNTEAFF.

The chain has TRBV2 and TRBJ2-3; the match to TRBD2 covers 10 bases. This CDR3 has 15 amino acids. V was pared by 5 bases and J by 1 base, with 3 bases of the junction left unmatched. Germline-derived CDR1 and CDR2 are SNHLY and FYNNEI. The CDR3 spells CASSLAGVRTDTQYF. CDR3 coding DNA: TGTGCCAGCAGTCTAGCGGGAGTCCGCACAGATACGCAGTATTTT.

The chain links TRBV2 to TRBJ1-1, with a possible D match to TRBD1 (6 bases). Trimming removed 7 bases at V and 4 bases at J, with 16 bases between. Germline values: CDR1 SNHLY, CDR2 FYNNEI. This CDR3 contains 14 residues. CDR3 residues: CASIDNRESTEAFF. CDR3 nucleotides: TGTGCCAGCATTGATAACAGGGAGAGCACTGAAGCTTTCTTT.

With regard to this clonotype: One base away lies a much larger clone, so this may be a sequencing read error. CDR3: CSVRTGGYGHTF. CDR3 nucleotide sequence: TGCAGCGTCCGAACAGGGGGCTATGGCCACACCTTC. The chain has TRBV29-1 and TRBJ1-2; 9 bases fit TRBD1. Germline CDR1 SQVTM, CDR2 ANQGSEA. This CDR3 spans 12 amino acids.

This clonotype was counted a few times. The chain uses TRBV24-1 and TRBJ2-5; TRBD1 agrees at 10 bases. This CDR3 spans 16 amino acids. In germline, CDR1 is KGHDR, CDR2 SFDVKD. After removal of 4 bases from V and 3 bases from J, the junction contained 7 bases not matched to a gene. CDR3: CATSEHPGTGEETQYF. Written as DNA, the CDR3 is TGTGCCACCAGTGAGCACCCCGGGACAGGGGAAGAGACCCAGTACTTC.

This clonotype was observed a handful of times. The chain links TRBV5-1 to TRBJ1-5; D is unclear. The CDR3 totals 16 residues. V dropped 0 bases and J dropped 5 bases, with 15 bases sitting between them. From germline, CDR1 is SGHRS and CDR2 YFSETQ. CDR3 bases: TGCGCCAGCAGCTTGGCCCCGGGCACGCGAGATCAGCCCCAGCATTTT. Encoded protein: CASSLAPGTRDQPQHF.

About this clonotype: A much larger clone differs from this one at a single base, so this may be a read error. V and J are TRBV11-3 and TRBJ1-3; D remains ambiguous. Germline lookup yields CDR1 SGHNT and CDR2 YENEEA. This CDR3 region has 13 residues. This chain's CDR3 is CASSSLVGSTIYF. The CDR3 DNA is TGTGCCAGCAGCTCCTTGGTAGGAAGCACCATATATTTT.

The CDR3 DNA follows: TGTGCCAGCAGCTTAGCTGGGTCGAAGAAGACTGAAGCTTTCTTT. Protein: CASSLAGSKKTEAFF. The rearrangement uses TRBV11-1 and TRBJ1-1; D is undetermined. CDR1 is SGHAT, CDR2 FQDESV, per germline (reference sequence). This CDR3 has 15 amino acids. Trimming cost V 0 bases and J 5 bases, with 13 bases left between them.